The TCR beta chain described here comes from a study of blood T cells in healthy people across ages. The study's findings and limits: TCR beta diversity per million T cells fell roughly linearly with age. CMV infection status of these donors was not known.

This clonotype was detected many times. Its antigen is unidentified. The second PCR ran about 6 to 12 cycles with a sample-barcoded 5' primer and J-beta primers. Each CDR3 protein is one row after TCRdb ran MiXCR on the 5' RACE reads. This sample has roughly 1 million distinct CDR3 sequences, with under 30% found just once. Germline values: CDR1 SNHLY, CDR2 FYNNEI. The CDR3 extends over 14 amino acids. V was pared by 3 bases and J by 4 bases, with 1 base of the junction left unmatched. The same specimen was also included in a second study, on T cells of mothers and their children.

The receptor was derived from a girl aged 2 to 10 in good health. What was sequenced was blood. The chain joins TRBV2 to TRBJ2-1, with TRBD2 identical over 9 bases. The chain's CDR3 is CASSDSGGYNEQFF. The CDR3 DNA reads TGTGCCAGCAGTGATAGCGGGGGTTACAATGAGCAGTTCTTC.